This is a list of T cell receptor beta chains from one sample in a study of T cell responses to AZD1222 COVID-19 vaccine. The data were produced by immunoSEQ multiplex PCR, yet TCRdb's version contains in-frame clones alone and is incomplete. The sample records under 85,000 clones, roughly 87% being singletons. Material: peripheral blood, obtained on day 0 of AZD1222 vaccination. These receptors were obtained from an adult in good health. Each CDR3 is given with its conserved first and last residue. A D gene is named only where the DNA matches it firmly. Clone size is stated in some rows and not others, as once, few, many or a class when expanded.

TRBJ2-1 | TRBV7-6 | . | TRBD2 | TGTGCCAGCAGCGCCTCGTTCGGACTAGGTTACAATGAGCAGTTCTTC | CASSASFGLGYNEQFF
TRBJ2-3 | TRBV13 | . | . | TGTGCCAGCAGCACCACGACTAGCACAGATACGCAGTATTTT | CASSTTTSTDTQYF
TRBJ1-6 | TRBV4-1 | once | . | TGCGCCAGCAGCCAGGCGAATCTTACACCCCTCCACTTT | CASSQANLTPLHF
TRBJ2-7 | TRBV5-6 | . | . | TGTGCCAGCAGCTTTTCGGGGTTCGAGCAGTACTTC | CASSFSGFEQYF
TRBJ2-7 | TRBV10-3 | . | . | TGTGCCATCAGTGACCTAGGGGAAGAGCAGTACTTC | CAISDLGEEQYF
TRBJ2-3 | TRBV19 | . | . | TGTGCCAGTAGTCCACGCCGACTTGACACAGATACGCAGTATTTT | CASSPRRLDTDTQYF
TRBJ2-6 | TRBV19 | . | TRBD1 | TGTGCCAGTAGCGGACAGGGGTTCTCTGGGGCCAACGTCCTGACTTTC | CASSGQGFSGANVLTF
TRBJ1-5 | TRBV28 | medium-sized | . | TGTGCCAGCAGCATACTACAGGGCAATCAGCCCCAGCATTTT | CASSILQGNQPQHF
TRBJ2-1 | TRBV24-1 | . | TRBD1 | TGTGCCACCAGTGATACCCGGGACAGGGGGCGCAATGAGCAGTTCTTC | CATSDTRDRGRNEQFF
TRBJ2-5 | TRBV5-6 | . | . | TGTGCCAGCAGCTTGAAGCTACAAGAGACCCAGTACTTC | CASSLKLQETQYF
TRBJ2-7 | TRBV15 | once | . | TGTGCCACCAGCAGAGATTTAGGTAGGGAGCAGTACTTC | CATSRDLGREQYF
TRBJ1-2 | TRBV10-3 | . | . | TGTGCCATCAGTGAGAGCCGACAGGCCTTCGGCACCTTC | CAISESRQAFGTF
TRBJ2-1 | TRBV4-1 | . | . | TGCGCCAGCAGCCAATTTACTCAGCTCAATGAGCAGTTCTTC | CASSQFTQLNEQFF
TRBJ2-1 | TRBV5-4 | . | . | TGTGCCAGCAGCTTAGGGCAAGCTCTTTACAATGAGCAGTTCTTC | CASSLGQALYNEQFF
TRBJ1-1 | TRBV11-3 | . | . | TGTGCCAGCAGCTTACAGAACACTGAAGCTTTCTTT | CASSLQNTEAFF
TRBJ1-1 | TRBV10-3 | many | . | TGTGCCATCAGGGGCGGCGATGGAGAAGCTTTCTTT | CAIRGGDGEAFF
TRBJ1-6 | TRBV7-9 | . | TRBD1 | TGTGCCAGCAGCTTAGCAAGACAGGGAGACTCACCCCTCCACTTT | CASSLARQGDSPLHF
TRBJ2-7 | TRBV15 | . | . | TGTGCCACCAGCAGAGGGGGGGACAGCTACGAGCAGTACTTC | CATSRGGDSYEQYF
TRBJ1-1 | TRBV15 | few | . | TGTGCCACCAGCAGAGAGCTACGCACAGTGAACACTGAAGCTTTCTTT | CATSRELRTVNTEAFF
TRBJ2-5 | TRBV7-2 | . | . | TGTGCCAGCTGGTTGGGCGGGGCCCAAGAGACCCAGTACTTC | CASWLGGAQETQYF
TRBJ1-3 | TRBV9 | . | TRBD1 | TGTGCCAGCAGCGGGGGACAGGGCACTGGAAACACCATATATTTT | CASSGGQGTGNTIYF
TRBJ1-1 | TRBV29-1 | . | . | TGCAGCGTTGAGGGCCGACGCGGGTTTGGGAACACTGAAGCTTTCTTT | CSVEGRRGFGNTEAFF
TRBJ1-2 | TRBV29-1 | . | TRBD1 | TGCAGCGTTGGAGACAGGGTTGGCTACACCTTC | CSVGDRVGYTF
TRBJ1-1 | TRBV30 | few | . | TGTGCCGGGGAATTGAACACTGAAGCTTTCTTT | CAGELNTEAFF
TRBJ1-2 | TRBV29-1 | . | TRBD1 | TGCAGCGTCGGTGACCAGGGGGGGCATGGCTACACCTTC | CSVGDQGGHGYTF
TRBJ1-4 | TRBV3-1/TRBV3-2 | . | . | TGTGCCAGCAGCCAAAGTCGAGCCGGCGGGGAAAAACTGTTTTTT | CASSQSRAGGEKLFF
TRBJ2-7 | TRBV28 | . | . | TGTGCCAGCAGTCCCTATCGGGTCGGGAACTACGAGCAGTACTTC | CASSPYRVGNYEQYF
TRBJ2-3 | TRBV13 | . | . | TGTGCCAGCAGCTTAAGGCGGGCTGGGACAGATACGCAGTATTTT | CASSLRRAGTDTQYF
TRBJ2-3 | TRBV5-1 | . | TRBD2 | TGCGCCAGCAGCTTGCCATCTAGCGGGAGGGCCACAGATACGCAGTATTTT | CASSLPSSGRATDTQYF
TRBJ2-1 | TRBV3-1/TRBV3-2 | once | . | TGTGCCAGCCTGCCAGCGGACAGCAATGAGCAGTTCTTC | CASLPADSNEQFF
TRBJ1-1 | TRBV25-1 | . | . | TGTGCCAGCAGTGAATATGGACAGACACGTGGTGAAGCTTTCTTT | CASSEYGQTRGEAFF
TRBJ1-2 | TRBV3-1/TRBV3-2 | . | TRBD1 | TGTGCCAGCAGCCAATTTGTGGCAGGGGGCGAGAGAGGCTACACCTTC | CASSQFVAGGERGYTF